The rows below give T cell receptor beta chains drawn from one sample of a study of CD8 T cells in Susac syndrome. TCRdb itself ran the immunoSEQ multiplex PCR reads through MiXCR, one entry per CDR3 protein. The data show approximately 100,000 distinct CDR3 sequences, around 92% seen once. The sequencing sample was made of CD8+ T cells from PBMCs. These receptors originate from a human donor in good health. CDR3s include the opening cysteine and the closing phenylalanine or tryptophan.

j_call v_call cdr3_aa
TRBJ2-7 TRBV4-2 CASSQEGGHLNYEQYF
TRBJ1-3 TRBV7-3 CASSPMASGNTIYF
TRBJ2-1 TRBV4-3 CASSAGGSSYNEQFF
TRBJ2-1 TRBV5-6 CASSLMYNEQFF
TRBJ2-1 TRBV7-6 CASSLESGGYNEQFF
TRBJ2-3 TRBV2 CASSENPLGRADTQYF
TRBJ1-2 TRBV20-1 CSARQGGNYGYTF
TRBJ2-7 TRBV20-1 CSARLGGGAYEQYF
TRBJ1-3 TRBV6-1 CASSELRRGTGNTIYF
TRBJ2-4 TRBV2 CASSEALRGGIQYF
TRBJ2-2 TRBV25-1 CASSELGGLGTGELFF
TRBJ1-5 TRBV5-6 CASSSTGFSQPQHF
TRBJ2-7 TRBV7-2 CASSPGGGIYSYEQYF
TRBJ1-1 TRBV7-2 CASSLAIIPVNTEAFF